The rows below give T cell receptor beta chains drawn from one sample of a study of CD8+CD57+ T cells in acquired aplastic anemia. TCRdb itself ran the reads through MiXCR, one entry per CDR3 protein. Found here are around 79,000 distinct CDR3 sequences, roughly 70% of them singletons; the top ten hold roughly 80%. The specimen was sorted CD4+, CD8+, or CD8+CD57+ T cells (not recorded which) from PBMCs. Receptors originate from a human donor with aplastic anemia. CDR3s include the opening cysteine and the closing phenylalanine or tryptophan. The D gene is left open where the match is weak. Clone sizes are given selectively: once, few, many, or a class where the clone is expanded.

clone size: -; J gene: TRBJ1-2; D gene: -; V gene: TRBV2; CDR3 DNA: TGTGCCAGCAGGGACTTTTATGGCTACACCTTC; CDR3 protein: CASRDFYGYTF
clone size: -; J gene: TRBJ1-5; D gene: TRBD1; V gene: TRBV2; CDR3 DNA: TGTGCCAGCAGTGTCGGGGGACAGAGGTATCAGCCCCAGCATTTT; CDR3 protein: CASSVGGQRYQPQHF
clone size: -; J gene: TRBJ1-2; D gene: TRBD1; V gene: TRBV20-1; CDR3 DNA: TGCAGTGCTAGAGTTCCGGGACAGCTCTATGGCTACACCTTC; CDR3 protein: CSARVPGQLYGYTF
clone size: -; J gene: TRBJ2-1; D gene: -; V gene: TRBV20-1; CDR3 DNA: TGCAGTGCTAGACTGCAAGACTCCTACAATGAGCAGTTCTTC; CDR3 protein: CSARLQDSYNEQFF
clone size: -; J gene: TRBJ1-1; D gene: -; V gene: TRBV7-6; CDR3 DNA: TGTGCCAGCAGCGCCACGGGGGCGCGGACTGAAGCTTTCTTT; CDR3 protein: CASSATGARTEAFF
clone size: few; J gene: TRBJ1-2; D gene: -; V gene: TRBV7-8; CDR3 DNA: TGTGCCAGCAGCTTATATCGGGAATATGGCTACACCTTC; CDR3 protein: CASSLYREYGYTF
clone size: few; J gene: TRBJ2-1; D gene: -; V gene: TRBV15; CDR3 DNA: TGTGCCACCAGCAGAACCAGGGAGGACAATGAGCAGTTCTTC; CDR3 protein: CATSRTREDNEQFF
clone size: once; J gene: TRBJ2-7; D gene: -; V gene: TRBV20-1; CDR3 DNA: TGCAGTGCTAGGAAGATTGAAGGCTCCTACGAGCAGTACTTC; CDR3 protein: CSARKIEGSYEQYF
clone size: few; J gene: TRBJ2-2; D gene: -; V gene: TRBV24-1; CDR3 DNA: TGTGCCACCAGTGACCCAACGAAGGACCTGAACACCGGGGAGCTGTTTTTT; CDR3 protein: CATSDPTKDLNTGELFF
clone size: -; J gene: TRBJ2-6; D gene: -; V gene: TRBV9; CDR3 DNA: TGTGCCAGCAGCGGAATCTCTGGGGCCAACGTCCTGACTTTC; CDR3 protein: CASSGISGANVLTF
clone size: -; J gene: TRBJ1-2; D gene: -; V gene: TRBV20-1; CDR3 DNA: TGCAGTGCTAGAGCACCGACAGTGAACTATGGCTACACCTTC; CDR3 protein: CSARAPTVNYGYTF
clone size: -; J gene: TRBJ1-1; D gene: -; V gene: TRBV15; CDR3 DNA: TGTGCCACCAAACTTGGGACTGGGGCCAACGTCCTGACTTTCTTT; CDR3 protein: CATKLGTGANVLTFF
clone size: few; J gene: TRBJ2-7; D gene: TRBD1; V gene: TRBV20-1; CDR3 DNA: TGCAGTGCTAGGGGACAGGTTGCCTACGAGCAGTACTTC; CDR3 protein: CSARGQVAYEQYF
clone size: -; J gene: TRBJ2-1; D gene: -; V gene: TRBV7-2; CDR3 DNA: TGTGCCAGCAGCTTAGCGGGTAGAGATGAGCAGTTCTTC; CDR3 protein: CASSLAGRDEQFF
clone size: -; J gene: TRBJ2-7; D gene: TRBD2; V gene: TRBV11-2; CDR3 DNA: TGTGCCAGCAGCCCCAGTCCAGGGACTACGGGGCAGTACTTC; CDR3 protein: CASSPSPGTTGQYF
clone size: -; J gene: TRBJ2-7; D gene: -; V gene: TRBV9; CDR3 DNA: TGTGCCAGCAGCGTAGACAACTACGAGCAGTACTTC; CDR3 protein: CASSVDNYEQYF
clone size: -; J gene: TRBJ1-2; D gene: -; V gene: TRBV28; CDR3 DNA: TGTGCCAGCAGTGGGGGAGAGGGAAACTATGGCTACACCTTC; CDR3 protein: CASSGGEGNYGYTF
clone size: once; J gene: TRBJ1-2; D gene: TRBD1; V gene: TRBV7-2; CDR3 DNA: TGCGCCAGCAGCCATGGGACAGAAACTAACTATGGCTACACCTTC; CDR3 protein: CASSHGTETNYGYTF
clone size: few; J gene: TRBJ2-7; D gene: -; V gene: TRBV29-1; CDR3 DNA: TGCAGCGTGGGGCAAAGCGGCTACGAGCAGTACTTC; CDR3 protein: CSVGQSGYEQYF
clone size: -; J gene: TRBJ2-7; D gene: -; V gene: TRBV9; CDR3 DNA: TGTGCCAGCAGCGTAGGGGACACGTACTACGAGCAGTACTTC; CDR3 protein: CASSVGDTYYEQYF